The rows below give T cell receptor beta chains drawn from one sample of a study of OX40 agonist ivuxolimab in advanced cancers. Sequenced by immunoSEQ multiplex PCR; TCRdb stores in-frame clones only, minus some. The sample shows 49,000 or so clones, about nine tenths of them seen only once. Specimen: CD4+ or CD8+ T cells sorted from blood, collected in a trial of the OX40 agonist ivuxolimab. These receptors originate from an adult with an advanced solid tumor such as melanoma, head and neck, liver or kidney cancer. The CDR3 runs from the conserved cysteine through the conserved F or W. Each record gives: clone size, J gene, D gene, V gene, CDR3 protein, CDR3 DNA. D genes are given only for firm matches. Clone size is not always given. Where it is, it says once, few, many or a class for expanded clones.

size: -; J: TRBJ2-2; D: TRBD1; V: TRBV29-1; CDR3: CSVGQGGFGELFF; DNA: TGCAGCGTCGGACAGGGTGGTTTTGGGGAGCTGTTTTTT
size: -; J: TRBJ2-1; D: -; V: TRBV10-2; CDR3: CASQKAGGSYNEQFF; DNA: TGCGCCAGCCAAAAAGCGGGCGGCTCCTACAATGAGCAGTTCTTC
size: -; J: TRBJ1-1; D: -; V: TRBV28; CDR3: CASSLPQGSFTEAFF; DNA: TGTGCCAGCAGTTTACCCCAGGGGTCCTTCACTGAAGCTTTCTTT
size: once; J: TRBJ2-7; D: TRBD1; V: TRBV5-1; CDR3: CASSPGTAEYEQYF; DNA: TGCGCCAGCAGTCCCGGGACAGCCGAATACGAGCAGTACTTC
size: -; J: TRBJ1-2; D: -; V: TRBV4-1; CDR3: CASSQVSDYGYTF; DNA: TGCGCCAGCAGCCAAGTCTCCGACTATGGCTACACCTTC
size: once; J: TRBJ2-7; D: TRBD2; V: TRBV10-3; CDR3: CAISDRTSATYEQYF; DNA: TGTGCCATCAGTGACCGGACTAGCGCGACCTACGAGCAGTACTTC
size: -; J: TRBJ1-6; D: TRBD1; V: TRBV2; CDR3: CASSGRTGIDSPLHF; DNA: TGTGCCAGCAGTGGGCGGACAGGGATAGATTCACCCCTCCACTTT
size: -; J: TRBJ2-1; D: TRBD2; V: TRBV11-1; CDR3: CASSSGPGLADNEQFF; DNA: TGTGCCAGCAGCTCAGGACCGGGACTAGCGGACAATGAGCAGTTCTTC
size: few; J: TRBJ2-2; D: -; V: TRBV11-2; CDR3: CARHKPGSTGELFF; DNA: TGTGCCAGACACAAACCGGGGAGCACCGGGGAGCTGTTTTTT
size: -; J: TRBJ1-1; D: -; V: TRBV2; CDR3: CASSGGLSNTEAFF; DNA: TGTGCCAGCAGTGGGGGCCTCTCGAACACTGAAGCTTTCTTT
size: -; J: TRBJ2-1; D: -; V: TRBV29-1; CDR3: CSVGVYNEQFF; DNA: TGCAGCGTTGGGGTTTACAATGAGCAGTTCTTC
size: few; J: TRBJ2-2; D: TRBD2; V: TRBV19; CDR3: CASSARLAGGPPGELFF; DNA: TGTGCCAGTAGTGCCCGACTAGCGGGAGGGCCGCCCGGGGAGCTGTTTTTT